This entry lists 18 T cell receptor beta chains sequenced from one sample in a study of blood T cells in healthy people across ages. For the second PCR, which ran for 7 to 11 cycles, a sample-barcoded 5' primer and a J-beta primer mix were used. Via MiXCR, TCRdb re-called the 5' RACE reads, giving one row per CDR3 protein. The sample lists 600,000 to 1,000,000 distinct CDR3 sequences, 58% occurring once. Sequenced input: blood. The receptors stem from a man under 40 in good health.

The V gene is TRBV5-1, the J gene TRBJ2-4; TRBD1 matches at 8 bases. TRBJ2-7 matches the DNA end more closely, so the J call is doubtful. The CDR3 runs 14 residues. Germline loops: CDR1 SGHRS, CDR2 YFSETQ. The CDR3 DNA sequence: TGCGCCAGTTCCTCAGGGGGCCAGATTTACGAGCAGTACTTC. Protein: CASSSGGQIYEQYF.

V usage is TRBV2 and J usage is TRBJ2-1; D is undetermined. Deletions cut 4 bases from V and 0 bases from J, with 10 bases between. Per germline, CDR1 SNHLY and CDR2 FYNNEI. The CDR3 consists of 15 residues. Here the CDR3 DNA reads TGTGCCAGCAGTGGTAAAGGCAGCTCCTACAATGAGCAGTTCTTC. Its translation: CASSGKGSSYNEQFF.

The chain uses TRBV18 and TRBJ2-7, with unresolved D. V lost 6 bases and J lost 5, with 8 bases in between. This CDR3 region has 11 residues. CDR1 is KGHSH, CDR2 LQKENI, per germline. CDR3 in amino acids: CASSEWDEQYF. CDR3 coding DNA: TGTGCCAGCTCGGAGTGGGACGAGCAGTACTTC.

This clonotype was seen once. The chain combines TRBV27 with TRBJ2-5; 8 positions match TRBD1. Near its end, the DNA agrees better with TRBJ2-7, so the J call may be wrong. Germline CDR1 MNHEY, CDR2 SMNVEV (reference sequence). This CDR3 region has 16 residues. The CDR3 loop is CASRPGTTGVFDEQYF. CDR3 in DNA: TGTGCCAGCAGACCCGGGACGACAGGGGTATTCGACGAGCAGTACTTC.

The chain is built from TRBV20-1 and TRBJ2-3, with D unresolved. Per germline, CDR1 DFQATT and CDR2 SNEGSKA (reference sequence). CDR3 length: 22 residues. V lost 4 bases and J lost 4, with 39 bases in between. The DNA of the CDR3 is TGCAGTGCTAATGACGCCCCCACGAAGGTTCTAACTGTCGGGTTAAGCGCAGATACGCAGTATTTT. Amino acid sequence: CSANDAPTKVLTVGLSADTQYF.

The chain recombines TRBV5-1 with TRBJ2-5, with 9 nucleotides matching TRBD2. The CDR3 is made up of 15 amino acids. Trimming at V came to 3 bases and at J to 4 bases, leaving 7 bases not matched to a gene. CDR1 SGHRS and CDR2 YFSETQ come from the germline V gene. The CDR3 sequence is CASSSGTSFGETQYF. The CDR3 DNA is TGCGCCAGCAGCTCCGGGACTAGCTTCGGAGAGACCCAGTACTTC.

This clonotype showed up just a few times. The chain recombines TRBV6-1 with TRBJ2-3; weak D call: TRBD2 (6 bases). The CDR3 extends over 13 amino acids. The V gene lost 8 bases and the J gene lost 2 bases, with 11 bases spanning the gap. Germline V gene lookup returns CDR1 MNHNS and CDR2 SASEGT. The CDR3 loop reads CASGGIHTDTQYF. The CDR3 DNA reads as TGTGCCAGCGGGGGGATACACACAGATACGCAGTATTTT.

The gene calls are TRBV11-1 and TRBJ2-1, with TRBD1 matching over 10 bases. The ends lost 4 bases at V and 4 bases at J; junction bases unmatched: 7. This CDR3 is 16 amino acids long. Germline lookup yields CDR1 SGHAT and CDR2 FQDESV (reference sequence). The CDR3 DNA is TGTGCCAGCAGCTCGCCGGGACAGGGGAGATACAATGAGCAGTTCTTC. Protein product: CASSSPGQGRYNEQFF.

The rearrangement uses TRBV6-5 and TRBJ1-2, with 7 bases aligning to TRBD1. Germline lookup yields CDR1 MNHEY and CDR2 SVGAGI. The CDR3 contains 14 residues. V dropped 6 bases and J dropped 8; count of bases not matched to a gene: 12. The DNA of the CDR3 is TGTGCCAGCAGGGACGACACAGGGGACCGAGGCTACACCTTC. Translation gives CASRDDTGDRGYTF.

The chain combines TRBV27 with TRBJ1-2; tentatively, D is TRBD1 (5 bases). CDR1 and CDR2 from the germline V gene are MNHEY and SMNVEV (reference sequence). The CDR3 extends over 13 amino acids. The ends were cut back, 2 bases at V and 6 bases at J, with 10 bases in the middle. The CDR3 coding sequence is TGTGCCAGCAGTTTAACACAGGCCCATGGCTACACCTTC. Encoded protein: CASSLTQAHGYTF.

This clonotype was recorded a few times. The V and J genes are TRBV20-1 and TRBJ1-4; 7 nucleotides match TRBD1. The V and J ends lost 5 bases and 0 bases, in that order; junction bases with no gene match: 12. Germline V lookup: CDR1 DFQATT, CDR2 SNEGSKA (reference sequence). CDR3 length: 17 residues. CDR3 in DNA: TGCAGTGCTCAACCCCCTGGACAGGTTGCAACTAATGAAAAACTGTTTTTT. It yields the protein CSAQPPGQVATNEKLFF.

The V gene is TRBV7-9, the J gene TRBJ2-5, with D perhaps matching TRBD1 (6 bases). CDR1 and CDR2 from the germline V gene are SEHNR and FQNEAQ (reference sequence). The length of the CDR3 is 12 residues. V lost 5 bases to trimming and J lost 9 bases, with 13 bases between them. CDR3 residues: CASSQTGGAQYF. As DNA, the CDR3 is TGTGCCAGCAGCCAGACAGGAGGAGCCCAGTACTTC. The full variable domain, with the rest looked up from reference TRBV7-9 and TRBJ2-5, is DTGVSQNPRHKITKRGQNVTFRCDPISEHNRLYWYRQTLGQGPEFLTYFQNEAQLEKSRLLSDRFSAERPKGSFSTLEIQRTEQGDSAMYLCASSQTGGAQYFGPGTRLLVL.

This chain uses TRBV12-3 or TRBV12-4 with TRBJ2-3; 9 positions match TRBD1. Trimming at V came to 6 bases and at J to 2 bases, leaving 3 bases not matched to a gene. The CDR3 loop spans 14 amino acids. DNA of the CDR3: TGTGCCAGCAGGGAACAGGGGGCCACAGATACGCAGTATTTT. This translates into CASREQGATDTQYF.

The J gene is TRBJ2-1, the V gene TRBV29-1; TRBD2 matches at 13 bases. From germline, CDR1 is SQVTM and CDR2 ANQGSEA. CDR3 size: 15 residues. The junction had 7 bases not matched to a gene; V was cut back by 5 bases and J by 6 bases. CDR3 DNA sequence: TGCAGCGTTAATCGGGGGACTAGCGGGACCAATGAGCAGTTCTTC. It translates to CSVNRGTSGTNEQFF.

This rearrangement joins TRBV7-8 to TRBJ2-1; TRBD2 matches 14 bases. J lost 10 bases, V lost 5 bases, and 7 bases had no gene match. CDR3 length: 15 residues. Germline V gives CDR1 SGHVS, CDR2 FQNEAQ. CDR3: CASSTGTSGRWEQFF. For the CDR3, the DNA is TGTGCCAGCAGCACTGGGACTAGCGGGAGATGGGAGCAGTTCTTC.

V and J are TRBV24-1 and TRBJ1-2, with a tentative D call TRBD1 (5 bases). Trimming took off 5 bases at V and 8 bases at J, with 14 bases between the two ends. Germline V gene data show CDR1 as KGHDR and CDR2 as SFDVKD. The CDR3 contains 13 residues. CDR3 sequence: CATSGGGAKGYTF. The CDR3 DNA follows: TGTGCCACCAGTGGAGGAGGGGCTAAAGGCTACACCTTC.

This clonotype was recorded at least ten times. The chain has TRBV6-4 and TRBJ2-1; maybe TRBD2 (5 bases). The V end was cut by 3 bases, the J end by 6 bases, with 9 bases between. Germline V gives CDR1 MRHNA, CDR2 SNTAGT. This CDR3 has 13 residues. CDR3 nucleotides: TGTGCCAGCAGTGAGGGGAGCAGCAATGAGCAGTTCTTC. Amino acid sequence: CASSEGSSNEQFF.

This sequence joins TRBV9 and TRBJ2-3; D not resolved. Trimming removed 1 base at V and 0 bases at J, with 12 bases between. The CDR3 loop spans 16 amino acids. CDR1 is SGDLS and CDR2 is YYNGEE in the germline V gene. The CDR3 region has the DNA TGTGCCAGCAGCGTAACTGCACGAGAAAGCACAGATACGCAGTATTTT. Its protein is CASSVTARESTDTQYF. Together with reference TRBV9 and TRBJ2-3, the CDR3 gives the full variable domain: DSGVTQTPKHLITATGQRVTLRCSPRSGDLSVYWYQQSLDQGLQFLIQYYNGEERAKGNILERFSAQQFPDLHSELNLSSLELGDSALYFCASSVTARESTDTQYFGPGTRLTVL.